Listed here are 27 T cell receptor beta chains from one sample, sequenced in a study of CD4 T cells in relation to SARS-CoV-2 and coronaviruses. CD4+ T cells from unexposed donors were obtained before the COVID-19 pandemic (2011-2018). After about ten days of culture, CD4+ T cells were isolated. Their specific antigens are unknown. Measured with immunoSEQ multiplex PCR; TCRdb has only the in-frame clones, and not every one. The sample contains about 19,000 clones, approximately 75% of which appear only once. Material: CD4+ T cells from PBMCs, cultured in vitro. The receptor source for this set is a human donor in good health.

The V and J genes are TRBV3-1 (or the pseudogene TRBV3-2) and TRBJ2-1, with D possibly being TRBD2 (5 bases). This CDR3 spans 15 amino acids. Germline V gene data show CDR1 as LGHDT and CDR2 as YNNKEL (reference sequence). V lost 2 bases and J lost 6, with 14 bases in between. Here the CDR3 reads CASSQISGKPNEQFF. CDR3 coding DNA: TGTGCCAGCAGCCAAATCAGCGGAAAGCCCAATGAGCAGTTCTTC.

This sequence joins TRBV2 and TRBJ1-4; TRBD1 matches at 8 bases. The junction had 3 bases not matched to a gene; V was cut back by 7 bases and J by 5 bases. This CDR3 region has 13 residues. Germline V gene lookup returns CDR1 SNHLY and CDR2 FYNNEI. Written as DNA, the CDR3 is TGTGCCAGCACCTGGACAGGGAATGAAAAACTGTTTTTT. It encodes CASTWTGNEKLFF.

The J gene is TRBJ2-7, the V gene TRBV25-1; TRBD1 is a possible D gene (6 bases). The V gene lost 0 bases and the J gene lost 6 bases, with 21 bases spanning the gap. From germline, CDR1 is MGHDK and CDR2 SYGVNS. The CDR3 is 17 amino acids. CDR3 residues: CASSEYGTGNYKGEQYF. The CDR3 nucleotides read TGTGCCAGCAGTGAATACGGTACAGGGAATTACAAAGGCGAGCAGTACTTC.

The genes are TRBV28 and TRBJ1-1; D not certain. Germline lookup yields CDR1 MDHEN and CDR2 SYDVKM. The CDR3 consists of 14 residues. Trimming took 7 bases from V and 3 from J, leaving 15 bases between them. CDR3 bases: TGTGCCAGCACCCGTCCGCTGTGGGACACTGAAGCTTTCTTT. Encoded protein: CASTRPLWDTEAFF.

CDR3 protein: CSASITASGEQFF. CDR3 nucleotide sequence: TGCAGTGCTAGTATCACGGCAAGCGGGGAGCAGTTCTTC. This chain joins TRBV20-1 and TRBJ2-1, with D perhaps TRBD2 (6 bases). There are 13 residues in the CDR3. V was shortened by 3 bases and J by 10 bases, with 16 bases between the two germline ends. CDR1 and CDR2 (germline): DFQATT, SNEGSKA (reference sequence).

The chain combines TRBV2 with TRBJ1-5, with D unresolved. The CDR3 spans 14 residues. V was shortened by 7 bases and J by 5 bases, with 15 bases between the two germline ends. In germline, CDR1 is SNHLY, CDR2 FYNNEI. DNA of the CDR3: TGTGCCAGCAAGTCGCACAATGGGCATCAGCCCCAGCATTTT. Protein product: CASKSHNGHQPQHF.

The J gene is TRBJ1-4, the V gene TRBV27; a weak D match, TRBD1 (6 bases). This CDR3 has 14 residues. Germline V CDR1 and CDR2: MNHEY, SMNVEV (reference sequence). V was shortened by 5 bases and J by 6 bases, with 13 bases between the two germline ends. CDR3 residues: CASSRTGADEKLFF. In nucleotides, the CDR3 is TGTGCCAGCAGTCGGACGGGGGCGGATGAAAAACTGTTTTTT. Together with reference TRBV27 and TRBJ1-4, the CDR3 gives the full variable domain: EAQVTQNPRYLITVTGKKLTVTCSQNMNHEYMSWYRQDPGLGLRQIYYSMNVEVTDKGDVPEGYKVSRKEKRNFPLILESPSPNQTSLYFCASSRTGADEKLFFGSGTQLSVL.

The chain employs TRBV19 and TRBJ1-1; D ambiguous. Trimming left V 7 bases short and J 5 bases short, with 14 bases between. Germline values: CDR1 LNHDA, CDR2 SQIVND (reference sequence). This CDR3 is 13 amino acids long. CDR3 residues: CASTGSGGTEAFF. In DNA form, the CDR3 reads TGTGCCAGTACCGGATCAGGAGGGACTGAAGCTTTCTTT.

Notes on this clone: Additional DNA sequences in this sample encode the identical CDR3. The gene calls are TRBV7-2 and TRBJ2-3; no definite D call. CDR3 length: 12 residues. Germline V gene data show CDR1 as SGHTA and CDR2 as FQGNSA. Trimming took 5 bases from V and 2 from J, leaving 5 bases between them. The CDR3 nucleotides read TGTGCCAGCAGCGCCTACACAGATACGCAGTATTTT. Translated, it gives CASSAYTDTQYF.

The chain recombines TRBV29-1 with TRBJ1-6; the D is unclear. There are 12 residues in the CDR3. The V and J ends lost 5 bases and 8 bases respectively, with 10 bases between them. Germline CDR1 and CDR2: SQVTM and ANQGSEA. The CDR3 protein is CSVKLGDSPLHF. CDR3 coding DNA: TGCAGCGTTAAACTCGGGGATTCACCCCTCCACTTT. Complete variable domain (other parts from reference TRBV29-1 and TRBJ1-6): SAVISQKPSRDICQRGTSLTIQCQVDSQVTMMFWYRQQPGQSLTLIATANQGSEATYESGFVIDKFPISRPNLTFSTLTVSNMSPEDSSIYLCSVKLGDSPLHFGNGTRLTVT.

This clone was recorded a few times. The V and J genes are TRBV27 and TRBJ1-2, with 11 bases fitting TRBD1. After removal of 4 bases from V and 5 bases from J, the junction contained 6 bases not matched to a gene. The CDR3 length is 15 residues. Germline assignment: CDR1 MNHEY and CDR2 SMNVEV (reference sequence). This chain's CDR3 is CASSSGQGAGYGYTF. The CDR3 DNA reads as TGTGCCAGCAGTTCCGGACAGGGGGCCGGGTATGGCTACACCTTC.

This clone was seen a few times. The rearrangement uses TRBV7-5 and TRBJ1-6; the tabulated D call, TRBD1, remains unverified against the DNA. TRBV7-5 is assigned pseudogene status. The CDR3 sequence is 16 residues long. CDR3 amino acids: CARSSQGQAPRSPLHF. The CDR3 DNA follows: TGTGCCAGAAGCTCCCAAGGACAGGCCCCGAGATCACCCCTCCACTTT.

The chain combines TRBV14 with TRBJ1-1; the D gene is possibly TRBD1 (5 bases). Germline V gene lookup returns CDR1 SGHDN and CDR2 FVKESK. The CDR3 sequence is 18 residues long. V lost 0 bases and J 0 bases, leaving 17 bases between the germline ends. As DNA, the CDR3 is TGTGCCAGCAGCCAAGACCAGGGCTCATACTACTTGAACACTGAAGCTTTCTTT. It encodes CASSQDQGSYYLNTEAFF.

This clone was counted a few times. CDR3 protein: CASSIDLPGANVLTF. The CDR3 region has the DNA TGTGCCAGTAGTATAGATCTCCCCGGGGCCAACGTCCTGACTTTC. The chain recombines TRBV19 with TRBJ2-6, with no clear D. There are 15 residues in the CDR3. Germline V gene data show CDR1 as LNHDA and CDR2 as SQIVND (reference sequence). Trimming took off 0 bases at V and 4 bases at J, with 7 bases between the two ends.

The chain has TRBV12-3 or TRBV12-4 and TRBJ1-2, with unresolved D. CDR3 length: 11 residues. V lost 7 bases, J lost 4 bases, and 7 bases lay in between. CDR3 sequence: CASTPGYGYTF. In DNA form, the CDR3 reads TGTGCCAGCACCCCTGGCTATGGCTACACCTTC.

The V gene is TRBV6-5, the J gene TRBJ1-1, with 7 bases fitting TRBD1. J was trimmed by 7 bases and V by 7 bases; bases with no gene match: 6. This CDR3 is 12 amino acids long. Per the germline V gene, CDR1 is MNHEY and CDR2 is SVGAGI. The CDR3 sequence: CASTGGYHEAFF. The DNA of the CDR3 is TGTGCCAGCACAGGGGGGTATCATGAAGCTTTCTTT.

J is TRBJ2-1 and V is TRBV19; TRBD2 matches at 9 bases. V shed 5 bases and J 8 bases; nucleotides not matched to a gene: 10. CDR3 length equals 15 residues. CDR1 LNHDA and CDR2 SQIVND come from the germline V gene (reference sequence). CDR3 in amino acids: CASSPVAGVIDEQFF. CDR3 DNA: TGTGCCAGTAGTCCAGTAGCGGGAGTCATCGATGAGCAGTTCTTC. Combining the CDR3 with reference TRBV19 and TRBJ2-1 gives the whole variable domain DGGITQSPKYLFRKEGQNVTLSCEQNLNHDAMYWYRQDPGQGLRLIYYSQIVNDFQKGDIAEGYSVSREKKESFPLTVTSAQKNPTAFYLCASSPVAGVIDEQFFGPGTRLTVL.

The chain uses TRBV6-5 and TRBJ2-2; possible D gene TRBD1, 5 bases. The CDR3 sequence is 15 residues long. The V gene lost 4 bases and the J gene lost 6 bases, with 15 bases spanning the gap. Germline V gives CDR1 MNHEY, CDR2 SVGAGI. The CDR3 protein is CASSSQGRAAGELFF. In nucleotides, the CDR3 is TGTGCCAGCAGTTCCCAAGGCAGGGCCGCCGGGGAGCTGTTTTTT.

V and J are TRBV7-3 and TRBJ2-3, with no clear D. With 2 bases removed from V and 4 bases from J, the gap between germline ends came to 7 bases. The CDR3 sequence is 13 residues long. The germline gives CDR1 SGHTA, CDR2 FQGTGA. In DNA form, the CDR3 reads TGTGCCAGCAGCTTACCCTTGGCAGATACGCAGTATTTT. Translation: CASSLPLADTQYF.

The chain joins TRBV4-1 to TRBJ1-3; D possibly corresponds to TRBD1 (6 bases). The ends were cut back, 4 bases at V and 0 bases at J, with 13 bases in the middle. The germline CDR1 and CDR2 sequences are MGHRA and YSYEKL. The CDR3 sequence is 16 residues long. DNA of the CDR3: TGCGCCAGCAGCCTGGAGGGGGACCTCTCTGGAAACACCATATATTTT. It is translated as CASSLEGDLSGNTIYF.

The rearrangement joins TRBV20-1 to TRBJ1-2; D call uncertain. The germline V gene has CDR1 DFQATT and CDR2 SNEGSKA (reference sequence). The CDR3 totals 13 residues. V dropped 3 bases and J dropped 7 bases, with 15 bases sitting between them. CDR3 DNA: TGCAGTGCTAGTGAAGGGCCGGCGTCTGGCTACACCTTC. Protein product: CSASEGPASGYTF.

J is TRBJ2-3 and V is TRBV7-6; 7 bases line up with TRBD2. Germline CDR1 is SGHVS and CDR2 is FNYEAQ. V was clipped by 7 bases and J by 5 bases; unmatched bases: 12. The CDR3 length is 15 residues. CDR3 DNA: TGTGCCAGCACCCCCGGCGGGAGCGGGGAAGATACGCAGTATTTT. The encoded protein is CASTPGGSGEDTQYF.

The chain recombines TRBV27 with TRBJ1-2, with 7 positions matching TRBD1. Trimming removed 0 bases from V and 3 bases from J; junction bases left unmatched: 4. The germline V gene encodes CDR1 MNHEY and CDR2 SMNVEV (reference sequence). The CDR3 is 15 residues long. The CDR3 bases are TGTGCCAGCAGTTTATCAGTCACAGGGGACTATGGCTACACCTTC. This translates into CASSLSVTGDYGYTF.

The chain carries TRBV12-3 or TRBV12-4 and TRBJ2-7; 8 nucleotides match TRBD1. The CDR3 has 13 residues. V was clipped by 4 bases and J by 4 bases; unmatched bases: 3. The DNA for the CDR3 is TGTGCCAGCAGTTCAGGGGGCAGGTACGAGCAGTACTTC. This translates into CASSSGGRYEQYF.

This chain joins TRBV12-3 or TRBV12-4 and TRBJ2-5; D gene uncertain. V shed 6 bases and J shed 2 bases, with 4 bases lying between them. CDR3 length: 11 residues. The chain's CDR3 is CASRLQETQYF. The CDR3 DNA is TGTGCCAGCAGGTTGCAAGAGACCCAGTACTTC.

The chain is built from TRBV20-1 and TRBJ1-1; D gene unclear. The germline gives CDR1 DFQATT, CDR2 SNEGSKA (reference sequence). CDR3 size: 10 residues. V was shortened by 6 bases and J by 5 bases, with 7 bases between the two germline ends. This CDR3 is CSASKTEAFF. The CDR3 DNA sequence: TGCAGTGCGAGTAAGACTGAAGCTTTCTTT.

V is TRBV4-1 and J is TRBJ2-1, with D maybe TRBD2 (5 bases). The V and J ends lost 1 base and 4 bases respectively, with 8 bases between them. The CDR3 runs to 14 residues. Germline loops: CDR1 MGHRA, CDR2 YSYEKL. CDR3 in amino acids: CASSQVREYNEQFF. The CDR3 region has the DNA TGCGCCAGCAGCCAAGTACGGGAATACAATGAGCAGTTCTTC.